The subject of this entry is one T cell receptor (beta chain). What it binds is not known. This sample was taken from a study of T cell responses to AZD1222 COVID-19 vaccine. Study-level information: Pooling of second doses given at about 4 or about 12 weeks was done. Study conclusions and caveats: Nearly half of unique spike-specific TCRs reportedly avoided B.1.351 and B.1.1.7 mutated regions. Spike-specific TCR breadth rose after two AZD1222 doses, and depth rose as well.

CDR3 length: 18 amino acids. Sequencing used immunoSEQ multiplex PCR; TCRdb keeps in-frame clones, though not all of them. The repertoire has approximately 100,000 clones, about 89% of them found once; the top ten carry 7.5%. This clonotype was obtained from an adult in good health. V and J are TRBV21-1 and TRBJ1-5; TRBD1 is the table's D call, not checked against the DNA. TRBV21-1 is a recognized pseudogene. The input for sequencing was peripheral blood, taken on day 0 of AZD1222 vaccination. CDR3 region: CASSKSGQPIQRNQPQHF. DNA of the CDR3: TGTGCCAGCAGCAAATCCGGACAGCCAATACAAAGGAATCAGCCCCAGCATTTT.